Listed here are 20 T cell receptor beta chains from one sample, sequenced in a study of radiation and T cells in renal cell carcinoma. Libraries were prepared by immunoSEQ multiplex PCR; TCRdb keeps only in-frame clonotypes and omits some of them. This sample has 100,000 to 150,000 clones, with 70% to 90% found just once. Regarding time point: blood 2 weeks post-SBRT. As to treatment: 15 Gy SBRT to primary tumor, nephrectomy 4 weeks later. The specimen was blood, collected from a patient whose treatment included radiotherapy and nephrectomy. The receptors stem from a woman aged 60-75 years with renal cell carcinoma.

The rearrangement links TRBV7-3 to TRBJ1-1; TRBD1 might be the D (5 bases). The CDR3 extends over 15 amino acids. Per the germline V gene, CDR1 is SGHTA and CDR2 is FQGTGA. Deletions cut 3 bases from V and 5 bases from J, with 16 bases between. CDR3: CASSLGSGFGTEAFF. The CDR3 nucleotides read TGTGCCAGCAGCTTGGGTTCAGGGTTTGGGACTGAAGCTTTCTTT.

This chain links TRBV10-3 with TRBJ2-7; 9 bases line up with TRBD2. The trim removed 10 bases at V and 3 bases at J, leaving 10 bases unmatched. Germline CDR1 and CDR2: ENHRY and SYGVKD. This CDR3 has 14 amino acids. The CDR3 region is CATTRLAGFYEQYF. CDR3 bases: TGTGCCACCACGCGGCTAGCGGGATTCTACGAGCAGTACTTC.

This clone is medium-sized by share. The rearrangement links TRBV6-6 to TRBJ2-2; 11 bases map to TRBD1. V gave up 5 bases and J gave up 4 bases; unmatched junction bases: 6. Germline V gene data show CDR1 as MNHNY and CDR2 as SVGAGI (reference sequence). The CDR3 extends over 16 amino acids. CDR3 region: CASSGQGALVTGELFF. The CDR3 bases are TGTGCCAGCAGTGGACAGGGGGCGTTGGTCACCGGGGAGCTGTTTTTT.

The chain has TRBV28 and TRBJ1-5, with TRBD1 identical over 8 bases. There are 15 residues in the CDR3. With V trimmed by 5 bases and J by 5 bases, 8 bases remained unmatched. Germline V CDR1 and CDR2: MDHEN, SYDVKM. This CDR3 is CASSLDRAVYQPQHF. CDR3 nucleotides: TGTGCCAGCAGTCTGGACAGGGCGGTCTATCAGCCCCAGCATTTT.

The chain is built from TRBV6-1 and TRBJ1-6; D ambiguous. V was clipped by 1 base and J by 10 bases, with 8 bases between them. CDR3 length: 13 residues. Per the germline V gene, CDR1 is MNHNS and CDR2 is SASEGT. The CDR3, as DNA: TGTGCCAGCAGTGAAGTGGTTTGGTCACCCCTCCACTTT. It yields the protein CASSEVVWSPLHF.

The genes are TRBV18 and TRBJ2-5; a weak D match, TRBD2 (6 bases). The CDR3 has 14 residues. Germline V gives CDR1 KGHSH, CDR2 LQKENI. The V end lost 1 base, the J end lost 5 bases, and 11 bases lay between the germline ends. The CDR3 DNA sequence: TGTGCCAGCTCACCACTTTCGGGGGAGGAGACCCAGTACTTC. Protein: CASSPLSGEETQYF.

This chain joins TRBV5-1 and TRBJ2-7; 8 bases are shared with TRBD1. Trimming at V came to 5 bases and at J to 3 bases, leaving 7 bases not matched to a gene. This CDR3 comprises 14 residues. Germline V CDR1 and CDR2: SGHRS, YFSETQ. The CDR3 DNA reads TGCGCCAGCAGACCGGGACAGGCACTCTACGAGCAGTACTTC. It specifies CASRPGQALYEQYF.

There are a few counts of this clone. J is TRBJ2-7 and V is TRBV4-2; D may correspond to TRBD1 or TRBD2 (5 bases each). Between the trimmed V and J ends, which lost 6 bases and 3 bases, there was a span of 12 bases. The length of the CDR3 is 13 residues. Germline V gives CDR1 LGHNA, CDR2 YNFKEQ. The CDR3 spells CASRPGTNYEQYF. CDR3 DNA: TGTGCCAGCAGACCCGGGACCAACTACGAGCAGTACTTC.

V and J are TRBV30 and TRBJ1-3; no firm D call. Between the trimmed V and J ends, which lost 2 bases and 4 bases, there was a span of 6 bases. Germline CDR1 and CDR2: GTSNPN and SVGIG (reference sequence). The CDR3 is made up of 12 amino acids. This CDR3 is CAWSTPGNTIYF. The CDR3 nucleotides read TGTGCCTGGAGTACCCCCGGAAACACCATATATTTT.

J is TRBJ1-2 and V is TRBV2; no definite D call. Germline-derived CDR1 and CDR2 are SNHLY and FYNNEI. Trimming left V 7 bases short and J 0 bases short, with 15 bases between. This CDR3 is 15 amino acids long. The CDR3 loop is CASKEKTAANYGYTF. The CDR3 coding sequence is TGTGCCAGCAAGGAAAAAACGGCAGCTAACTATGGCTACACCTTC.

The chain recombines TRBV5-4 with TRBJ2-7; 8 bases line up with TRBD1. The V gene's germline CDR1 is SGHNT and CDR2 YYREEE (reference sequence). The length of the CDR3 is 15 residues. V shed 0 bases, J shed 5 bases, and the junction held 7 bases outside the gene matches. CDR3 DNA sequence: TGTGCCAGCAGCTTGGAGGTTGGCAGGGGGCACGAGCAGTACTTC. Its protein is CASSLEVGRGHEQYF.

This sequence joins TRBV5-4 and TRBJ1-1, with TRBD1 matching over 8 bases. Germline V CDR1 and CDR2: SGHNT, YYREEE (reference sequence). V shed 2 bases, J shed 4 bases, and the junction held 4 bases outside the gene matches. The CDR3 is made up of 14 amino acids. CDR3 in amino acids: CASSLPGGRTEAFF. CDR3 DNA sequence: TGTGCCAGCAGCTTACCAGGGGGCCGCACTGAAGCTTTCTTT.

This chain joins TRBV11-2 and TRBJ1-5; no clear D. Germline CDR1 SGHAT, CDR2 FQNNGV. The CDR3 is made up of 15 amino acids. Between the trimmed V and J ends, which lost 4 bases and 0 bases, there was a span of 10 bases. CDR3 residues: CASSSGTGSNQPQHF. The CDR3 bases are TGTGCCAGCAGCTCCGGCACGGGTAGCAATCAGCCCCAGCATTTT.

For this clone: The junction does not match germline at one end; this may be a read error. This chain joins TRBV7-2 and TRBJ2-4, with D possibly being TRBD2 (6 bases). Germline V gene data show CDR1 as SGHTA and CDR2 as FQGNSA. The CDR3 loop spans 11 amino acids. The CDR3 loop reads CASSLAEGMNF. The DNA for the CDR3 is TGTGCCAGCAGCTTAGCGGAGGGCATGAACTTC.

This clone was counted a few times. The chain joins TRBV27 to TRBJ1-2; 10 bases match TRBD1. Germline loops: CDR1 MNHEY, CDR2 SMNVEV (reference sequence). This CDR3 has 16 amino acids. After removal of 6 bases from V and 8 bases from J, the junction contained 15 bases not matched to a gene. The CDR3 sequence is CASSYKDRGFLDGYTF. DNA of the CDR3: TGTGCCAGCAGCTATAAGGACAGGGGGTTCCTCGACGGCTACACCTTC.

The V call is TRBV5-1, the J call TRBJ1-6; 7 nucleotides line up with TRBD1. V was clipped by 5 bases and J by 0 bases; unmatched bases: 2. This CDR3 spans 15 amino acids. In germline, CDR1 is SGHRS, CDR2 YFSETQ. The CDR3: CASRQGSSYNSPLHF. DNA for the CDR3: TGCGCCAGCAGACAGGGGAGCTCCTATAATTCACCCCTCCACTTT.

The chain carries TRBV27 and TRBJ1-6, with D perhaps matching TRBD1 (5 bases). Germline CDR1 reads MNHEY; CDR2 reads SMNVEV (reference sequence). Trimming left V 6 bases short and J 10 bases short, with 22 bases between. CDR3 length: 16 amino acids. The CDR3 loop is CASSGTGEGIGSPLHF. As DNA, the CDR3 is TGTGCCAGCAGCGGGACCGGGGAGGGTATAGGGTCACCCCTCCACTTT.

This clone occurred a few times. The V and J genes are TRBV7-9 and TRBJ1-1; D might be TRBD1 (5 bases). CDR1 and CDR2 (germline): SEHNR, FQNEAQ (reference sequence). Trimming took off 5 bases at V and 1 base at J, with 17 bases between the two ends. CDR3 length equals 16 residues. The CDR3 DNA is TGTGCCAGCAGCGTACCGCGGGGGACTGGGAACACTGAAGCTTTCTTT. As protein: CASSVPRGTGNTEAFF.

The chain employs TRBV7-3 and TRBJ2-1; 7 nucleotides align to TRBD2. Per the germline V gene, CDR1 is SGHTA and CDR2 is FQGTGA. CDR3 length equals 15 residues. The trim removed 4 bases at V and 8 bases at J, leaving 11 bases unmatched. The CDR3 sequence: CASSSRGGSRDEQFF. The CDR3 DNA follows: TGTGCCAGCAGCTCAAGGGGCGGGAGTAGAGATGAGCAGTTCTTC.

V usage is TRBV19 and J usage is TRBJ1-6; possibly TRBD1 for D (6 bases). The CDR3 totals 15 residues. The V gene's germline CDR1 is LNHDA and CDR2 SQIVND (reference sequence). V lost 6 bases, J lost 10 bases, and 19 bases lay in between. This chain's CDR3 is CASSIDDRFGSPLHF. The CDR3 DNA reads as TGTGCCAGTAGCATCGACGACAGGTTTGGCTCACCCCTCCACTTT.